The 23 T cell receptor beta chains reported below all come from one sample, sequenced in a study of neoadjuvant nivolumab and ipilimumab in lung cancer. The repertoire was sequenced with immunoSEQ multiplex PCR; TCRdb's copy has only in-frame clones and lacks some. Of over 3,000 clones in the sample, approximately 90% were seen once. Sequences were derived from tumor tissue, sampled after neoadjuvant nivolumab, alone or with ipilimumab, at or shortly before surgery. Receptors were obtained from an adult with non-small cell lung cancer.

V usage is TRBV19 and J usage is TRBJ2-1, with TRBD2 matching 14 bases. Germline loops: CDR1 LNHDA, CDR2 SQIVND (reference sequence). V was clipped by 5 bases and J by 6 bases; unmatched bases: 6. This CDR3 is 16 amino acids long. The CDR3 DNA is TGTGCCAGTAGTCCTCGGACTAGCGGGGGGATCAATGAGCAGTTCTTC. The encoded protein is CASSPRTSGGINEQFF. The variable domain in full, with the rest retrieved from reference TRBV19 and TRBJ2-1, is DGGITQSPKYLFRKEGQNVTLSCEQNLNHDAMYWYRQDPGQGLRLIYYSQIVNDFQKGDIAEGYSVSREKKESFPLTVTSAQKNPTAFYLCASSPRTSGGINEQFFGPGTRLTVL.

The CDR3 sequence is CASSGRTSKETQYF. The CDR3 DNA follows: TGTGCCAGCAGCGGCCGGACTAGCAAAGAGACCCAGTACTTC. The V and J genes are TRBV9 and TRBJ2-5; 8 positions match TRBD2. The V gene's germline CDR1 is SGDLS and CDR2 YYNGEE. The CDR3 contains 14 residues. Trimming cost V 3 bases and J 3 bases; bases outside gene matches: 4.

The genes are TRBV7-9 and TRBJ2-7; 7 bases line up with TRBD1. Germline V gene sequence: CDR1 SEHNR, CDR2 FQNEAQ (reference sequence). V shed 5 bases and J 3 bases; nucleotides not matched to a gene: 7. The CDR3 contains 14 residues. The CDR3 region is CASSHRDRNYEQYF. CDR3 bases: TGTGCCAGCAGCCATAGGGACAGAAACTACGAGCAGTACTTC.

This clone was observed a few times. The gene calls are TRBV5-1 and TRBJ2-1; the match to TRBD2 covers 16 bases. The V gene's germline CDR1 is SGHRS and CDR2 YFSETQ. The J segment lost 0 bases and the V segment lost 1 base, leaving 7 bases of the junction unmatched. The CDR3 length is 20 residues. Here the CDR3 DNA reads TGCGCCAGCAGCTTGATGGGGACTAGCGGGGGGGCCGTCTCCTACAATGAGCAGTTCTTC. Its protein product is CASSLMGTSGGAVSYNEQFF. The variable domain in full, completed from reference TRBV5-1 and TRBJ2-1, reads KAGVTQTPRYLIKTRGQQVTLSCSPISGHRSVSWYQQTPGQGLQFLFEYFSETQRNKGNFPGRFSGRQFSNSRSEMNVSTLELGDSALYLCASSLMGTSGGAVSYNEQFFGPGTRLTVL.

The chain recombines TRBV14 with TRBJ2-1; 7 positions match TRBD1. With V trimmed by 4 bases and J by 2 bases, 11 bases remained unmatched. Germline V gene sequence: CDR1 SGHDN, CDR2 FVKESK. CDR3 length equals 17 residues. DNA of the CDR3: TGTGCCAGCAGCCCCCCCCTGACAGGGATCCCCTACAATGAGCAGTTCTTC. It translates to CASSPPLTGIPYNEQFF.

CDR3: CSGTSRGADTQYF. The CDR3 region has the DNA TGCAGCGGGACTAGCAGGGGGGCAGATACGCAGTATTTT. The chain couples TRBV29-1 to TRBJ2-3, with D possibly being TRBD2 (8 bases). This CDR3 spans 13 amino acids. The germline V gene has CDR1 SQVTM and CDR2 ANQGSEA. V lost 7 bases and J 4 bases, leaving 15 bases between the germline ends.

This clone was detected a few times. The genes are TRBV5-1 and TRBJ1-4; a weak D match, TRBD1 (6 bases). V shed 4 bases and J shed 5 bases, with 12 bases lying between them. The germline CDR1 and CDR2 sequences are SGHRS and YFSETQ. The CDR3 loop spans 14 amino acids. The CDR3 region is CASSPRTENEKLFF. The CDR3, as DNA: TGCGCCAGCAGCCCCCGGACAGAGAATGAAAAACTGTTTTTT. The complete variable domain, with remaining parts taken from reference TRBV5-1 and TRBJ1-4, reads KAGVTQTPRYLIKTRGQQVTLSCSPISGHRSVSWYQQTPGQGLQFLFEYFSETQRNKGNFPGRFSGRQFSNSRSEMNVSTLELGDSALYLCASSPRTENEKLFFGSGTQLSVL.

The CDR3 DNA is TGTGCCAGCAGTGGGGGGATAAATTCACCCCTCCACTTT. Residues: CASSGGINSPLHF. The V gene is TRBV2, the J gene TRBJ1-6; D may be TRBD1 (5 bases). From germline, CDR1 is SNHLY and CDR2 FYNNEI. This CDR3 spans 13 amino acids. Trimming shortened V by 4 bases and J by 7 bases, and 8 bases separated the two germline ends. Supplemented by reference TRBV2 and TRBJ1-6, the full variable domain reads EPEVTQTPSHQVTQMGQEVILRCVPISNHLYFYWYRQILGQKVEFLVSFYNNEISEKSEIFDDQFSVERPDGSNFTLKIRSTKLEDSAMYFCASSGGINSPLHFGNGTRLTVT.

CDR3: CAIRLGQGDDEQFF. The CDR3 DNA follows: TGTGCCATCAGATTGGGACAGGGGGACGATGAGCAGTTCTTC. The chain uses TRBV10-3 and TRBJ2-1, with 11 bases lining up with TRBD1. Germline V gene data show CDR1 as ENHRY and CDR2 as SYGVKD. Unmatched junction bases numbered 6, after V lost 6 bases and J lost 8 bases. This CDR3 has 14 amino acids.

This clone has only a few counts. This chain uses TRBV27 with TRBJ1-1, with D unclear. V shed 3 bases and J shed 5 bases, with 13 bases lying between them. CDR3 size: 14 residues. Per the germline V gene, CDR1 is MNHEY and CDR2 is SMNVEV (reference sequence). CDR3 region: CASSLETGSTEAFF. CDR3 DNA: TGTGCCAGCAGTTTGGAGACCGGGTCAACTGAAGCTTTCTTT.

V is TRBV4-3 and J is TRBJ2-2, with 10 bases matching TRBD2. Germline loops: CDR1 LGHNA, CDR2 YSLEER. V was pared by 1 base and J by 8 bases, with 7 bases of the junction left unmatched. The CDR3 runs to 16 residues. CDR3 in DNA: TGCGCCAGCAGCCAAGCGAGCGGGGGGGCTTCTGGGGAGCTGTTTTTT. It encodes CASSQASGGASGELFF.

This chain joins TRBV30 and TRBJ1-6; no clear D gene. Germline CDR1 is GTSNPN and CDR2 is SVGIG (reference sequence). V lost 0 bases to trimming and J lost 11 bases, with 8 bases between them. CDR3 length: 12 residues. CDR3 DNA sequence: TGTGCCTGGAGTGTATCTGGGCCACCCCTCCACTTT. Its protein is CAWSVSGPPLHF. Variable domain in full (rest from reference TRBV30 and TRBJ1-6): SQTIHQWPATLVQPVGSPLSLECTVEGTSNPNLYWYRQAAGRGLQLLFYSVGIGQISSEVPQNLSASRPQDRQFILSSKKLLLSDSGFYLCAWSVSGPPLHFGNGTRLTVT.

This chain connects TRBV5-6 to TRBJ1-2; TRBD1 aligns across 8 bases. V shed 5 bases and J 4 bases; nucleotides not matched to a gene: 7. CDR3 length equals 14 residues. Germline-derived CDR1 and CDR2 are SGHDT and YYEEEE. The CDR3 DNA follows: TGTGCCAGCAGTCCGACAGGGGAATCCTATGGCTACACCTTC. This codes for CASSPTGESYGYTF.

This chain uses TRBV5-1 with TRBJ1-2; maybe TRBD1 (5 bases). Germline CDR1 is SGHRS and CDR2 is YFSETQ. Trimming shortened V by 5 bases and J by 0 bases, and 11 bases separated the two germline ends. The CDR3 consists of 14 residues. CDR3 DNA sequence: TGCGCCAGCAGGACAGACGAAGCTAACTATGGCTACACCTTC. It codes for CASRTDEANYGYTF.

The chain combines TRBV10-3 with TRBJ1-1, with 7 bases that match TRBD1. In germline, CDR1 is ENHRY, CDR2 SYGVKD. This CDR3 spans 11 amino acids. In nucleotides, the CDR3 is TGTGCATCAGGGGGGAACACTGAAGCTTTCTTT. Its translation: CASGGNTEAFF.

The chain combines TRBV18 with TRBJ2-2; 10 bases align to TRBD2. Germline lookup yields CDR1 KGHSH and CDR2 LQKENI. After removal of 10 bases from V and 1 base from J, the junction contained 12 bases not matched to a gene. The CDR3 has 17 residues. DNA for the CDR3: TGTGCCACCCCTCGGCTAGCGGGGGTTATGAACACCGGGGAGCTGTTTTTT. This sequence encodes CATPRLAGVMNTGELFF.

The sample holds one count of this clone. The rearrangement links TRBV6-6 to TRBJ1-3; D possibly corresponds to TRBD1 (5 bases). In germline, CDR1 is MNHNY, CDR2 SVGAGI (reference sequence). CDR3 size: 13 residues. Trimming pared 8 bases from V and 11 bases from J, leaving 19 bases between. CDR3 region: CASQDSTRAPIYF. The CDR3 region has the DNA TGTGCCAGCCAAGACAGTACAAGAGCGCCCATATATTTT.

The V call is TRBV6-4, the J call TRBJ2-1; D possibly corresponds to TRBD2 (5 bases). Germline CDR1 and CDR2: MRHNA and SNTAGT. This CDR3 is built from 11 residues. Between the trimmed V and J ends, which lost 4 bases and 10 bases, there was a span of 8 bases. The CDR3 region has the DNA TGTGCCAGCAGTGCTTCGGGAGAGCAGTTCTTC. Residues: CASSASGEQFF.

This clone was observed a handful of times. This CDR3 reads CASSLRVSVNTEAFF. In nucleotides, the CDR3 is TGTGCCAGCAGTTTAAGGGTTTCGGTGAACACTGAAGCTTTCTTT. This sequence joins TRBV27 and TRBJ1-1; no reliable D call. Trimming shortened V by 2 bases and J by 0 bases, and 10 bases separated the two germline ends. CDR1 and CDR2 (germline): MNHEY, SMNVEV (reference sequence). The CDR3 totals 15 residues.

V gene TRBV5-1 combines with J gene TRBJ2-3, with TRBD1 as a possible D gene (6 bases). CDR3 size: 17 residues. Trimming removed 3 bases from V and 5 bases from J, with 22 bases in between. The germline V gene encodes CDR1 SGHRS and CDR2 YFSETQ. The CDR3 DNA sequence: TGCGCCAGCAGCTCCACCTGGCTCGTAACGACAGGAGATACGCAGTATTTT. It codes for CASSSTWLVTTGDTQYF.

The chain couples TRBV6-5 to TRBJ2-7; TRBD2 is a possible D gene (6 bases). Germline lookup yields CDR1 MNHEY and CDR2 SVGAGI. The V end was cut by 2 bases, the J end by 5 bases, with 10 bases between. This CDR3 is built from 13 residues. The CDR3 is CASSYGGGDEQYF. CDR3 nucleotides: TGTGCCAGCAGTTACGGGGGAGGTGACGAGCAGTACTTC.

The V gene is TRBV11-2, the J gene TRBJ2-7; D perhaps matches TRBD2 (6 bases). Trimming left V 0 bases short and J 5 bases short, with 17 bases between. The CDR3 length is 16 residues. Germline V gene sequence: CDR1 SGHAT, CDR2 FQNNGV. CDR3 sequence (DNA): TGTGCCAGCAGCTTAGATTGGGTGGGGGGTTTCCACGAGCAGTACTTC. It codes for CASSLDWVGGFHEQYF.

This chain uses TRBV5-4 with TRBJ2-3, with D unresolved. Between the trimmed V and J ends, which lost 2 bases and 2 bases, there was a span of 9 bases. This CDR3 has 14 residues. Germline V gives CDR1 SGHNT, CDR2 YYREEE (reference sequence). DNA of the CDR3: TGTGCCAGCAGCTTCGAGATGATCACAGATACGCAGTATTTT. It encodes CASSFEMITDTQYF.